This is a list of T cell receptor beta chains from one sample in a study of memory CD4+ T cells and cytomegalovirus serostatus. The table came from immunoSEQ multiplex PCR; TCRdb's copy has only in-frame clones and leaves some out. Among 40,000 to 45,000 clones listed, roughly three quarters were seen once. Sequenced sample: memory CD4+ T cells from blood. The source of these receptors is an adult in good health and CMV-seronegative. Both conserved end residues are trimmed from each CDR3. Fields, in order: CDR3 protein, clone size, J gene, V gene. Not every row has a clone size; where given, it reads once, few, many or a size class.

CDR3 protein: ASSLEQGRGTEAF; clone size: few; J gene: TRBJ1-1; V gene: TRBV5-4
CDR3 protein: ASSRNRFLNEKLF; clone size: -; J gene: TRBJ1-4; V gene: TRBV7-9
CDR3 protein: ASSLENIQY; clone size: -; J gene: TRBJ2-4; V gene: TRBV5-4
CDR3 protein: ASSDDVQTQY; clone size: -; J gene: TRBJ2-5; V gene: TRBV7-9
CDR3 protein: ASSPYGTQNTGELF; clone size: -; J gene: TRBJ2-2; V gene: TRBV5-1
CDR3 protein: ASSLGGTGVREQY; clone size: -; J gene: TRBJ2-7; V gene: TRBV7-2
CDR3 protein: ASSTGTQPNKAF; clone size: few; J gene: TRBJ1-1; V gene: TRBV7-9
CDR3 protein: ASSRQRNTEAF; clone size: few; J gene: TRBJ1-1; V gene: TRBV18
CDR3 protein: SVEGGYT; clone size: -; J gene: TRBJ1-2; V gene: TRBV29-1
CDR3 protein: ASSGTGFGEQY; clone size: -; J gene: TRBJ2-7; V gene: TRBV2
CDR3 protein: ASSSQGGNTEAF; clone size: -; J gene: TRBJ1-1; V gene: TRBV6-6
CDR3 protein: AWSDRANRGQNTEAF; clone size: -; J gene: TRBJ1-1; V gene: TRBV30
CDR3 protein: AIRETGEQY; clone size: -; J gene: TRBJ2-7; V gene: TRBV10-3
CDR3 protein: ASSFRQGSGSYEQY; clone size: -; J gene: TRBJ2-7; V gene: TRBV11-2
CDR3 protein: ASSPGTSAPLGEQF; clone size: -; J gene: TRBJ2-1; V gene: TRBV5-1
CDR3 protein: ASSLGAQGGYT; clone size: -; J gene: TRBJ1-2; V gene: TRBV18
CDR3 protein: ASSVGATGGHHSSPLH; clone size: once; J gene: TRBJ1-6; V gene: TRBV9
CDR3 protein: ASSPGDIYSPLH; clone size: -; J gene: TRBJ1-6; V gene: TRBV18
CDR3 protein: ASSQSYTGELF; clone size: -; J gene: TRBJ2-2; V gene: TRBV4-1
CDR3 protein: ASSLAQTQY; clone size: -; J gene: TRBJ2-5; V gene: TRBV7-2
CDR3 protein: ASLRGSSGYEKLF; clone size: few; J gene: TRBJ1-4; V gene: TRBV19
CDR3 protein: ASGGQGTHYGYT; clone size: -; J gene: TRBJ1-2; V gene: TRBV2
CDR3 protein: ASSFKGDTEAF; clone size: -; J gene: TRBJ1-1; V gene: TRBV5-1
CDR3 protein: AWSVLGGSPLH; clone size: -; J gene: TRBJ1-6; V gene: TRBV30
CDR3 protein: ASSSRSRTSLGETQY; clone size: -; J gene: TRBJ2-5; V gene: TRBV19
CDR3 protein: ASSLGDTSSGNTIY; clone size: few; J gene: TRBJ1-3; V gene: TRBV5-8
CDR3 protein: ASTEGIEQY; clone size: few; J gene: TRBJ2-7; V gene: TRBV6-6
CDR3 protein: AWSEGRYMEY; clone size: -; J gene: TRBJ2-7; V gene: TRBV30
CDR3 protein: ASSSPTGEL; clone size: -; J gene: TRBJ2-1; V gene: TRBV28
CDR3 protein: ASSYGGGNEQF; clone size: -; J gene: TRBJ2-1; V gene: TRBV6-5
CDR3 protein: ASSGQGVNTEAF; clone size: -; J gene: TRBJ1-1; V gene: TRBV2
CDR3 protein: ASSQGRLDTIY; clone size: medium-sized; J gene: TRBJ1-3; V gene: TRBV4-1
CDR3 protein: ASSPGQGNTIY; clone size: once; J gene: TRBJ1-3; V gene: TRBV18
CDR3 protein: ASSPWFREYGYT; clone size: once; J gene: TRBJ1-2; V gene: TRBV5-6
CDR3 protein: ATFPRPQH; clone size: -; J gene: TRBJ1-5; V gene: TRBV5-1
CDR3 protein: ASSPVRPDQPQH; clone size: -; J gene: TRBJ1-5; V gene: TRBV5-1
CDR3 protein: ASSYPDSYEQY; clone size: -; J gene: TRBJ2-7; V gene: TRBV6-6
CDR3 protein: ASSQTSAARTDTQY; clone size: few; J gene: TRBJ2-3; V gene: TRBV19
CDR3 protein: ASSLETNEKLF; clone size: -; J gene: TRBJ1-4; V gene: TRBV7-9
CDR3 protein: ASRGGQAPYGYT; clone size: -; J gene: TRBJ1-2; V gene: TRBV19
CDR3 protein: ASSPTGQNTEAF; clone size: once; J gene: TRBJ1-1; V gene: TRBV18
CDR3 protein: ASRTMGVTYNEQF; clone size: -; J gene: TRBJ2-1; V gene: TRBV2
CDR3 protein: ASSPSGEVEKLF; clone size: -; J gene: TRBJ1-4; V gene: TRBV18